The 18 T cell receptor beta chains below all came from one sample that was sequenced in a study of cytomegalovirus exposure and HLA in healthy donors. It was with 60 Vbeta and 13 Jbeta primers that the PCR ran. The repertoire was sequenced with immunoSEQ multiplex PCR; TCRdb's copy has only in-frame clones and lacks some. The data show about 140,000 clones, with 60% to 85% seen just once and over 2.5% held by the top ten. Sequences were obtained from PBMCs. These receptors all stem from a male donor in good health and CMV-seronegative.

The chain has TRBV4-3 and TRBJ1-5; no clear D gene. V was shortened by 0 bases and J by 6 bases, with 12 bases between the two germline ends. The CDR3 is made up of 15 amino acids. The germline V gene has CDR1 LGHNA and CDR2 YSLEER. The CDR3 here is CASSQDPGSSQPQHF. CDR3 nucleotide sequence: TGCGCCAGCAGCCAAGATCCCGGGTCTAGTCAGCCCCAGCATTTT.

The chain links TRBV13 to TRBJ2-4; D gene unclear. Trimming cost V 5 bases and J 0 bases, with 11 bases left between them. The germline CDR1 and CDR2 sequences are PRHDT and FYEKMQ (reference sequence). The CDR3 covers 15 residues. CDR3: CASSPRDLAKNIQYF. The CDR3 DNA reads as TGTGCCAGCAGCCCCCGAGACTTAGCCAAAAACATTCAGTACTTC.

The chain has TRBV7-9 and TRBJ2-7, with TRBD1 as a possible D gene (5 bases). With 4 bases removed from V and 3 bases from J, the gap between germline ends came to 16 bases. In germline, CDR1 is SEHNR, CDR2 FQNEAQ (reference sequence). This CDR3 has 15 amino acids. CDR3 nucleotides: TGTGCCAGCAGCTCCCTGGGGCAGACTTTCTACGAGCAGTACTTC. Encoded protein: CASSSLGQTFYEQYF. The full variable domain, with the rest looked up from reference TRBV7-9 and TRBJ2-7, is DTGVSQNPRHKITKRGQNVTFRCDPISEHNRLYWYRQTLGQGPEFLTYFQNEAQLEKSRLLSDRFSAERPKGSFSTLEIQRTEQGDSAMYLCASSSLGQTFYEQYFGPGTRLTVT.

The rearrangement links TRBV7-9 to TRBJ2-3, with D perhaps matching TRBD2 (5 bases). Trimming shortened V by 5 bases and J by 2 bases, and 11 bases separated the two germline ends. In germline, CDR1 is SEHNR, CDR2 FQNEAQ (reference sequence). The CDR3 runs to 14 residues. This CDR3 reads CASSRERNTDTQYF. The CDR3 DNA reads as TGTGCCAGCAGCAGGGAGAGGAACACAGATACGCAGTATTTT.

The V call is TRBV29-1, the J call TRBJ1-1; D remains ambiguous. Germline lookup yields CDR1 SQVTM and CDR2 ANQGSEA. The V and J ends lost 7 bases and 5 bases respectively, with 8 bases between them. The CDR3 is made up of 10 amino acids. The CDR3 here is CSGVGTEAFF. The CDR3 nucleotides read TGCAGCGGCGTCGGGACTGAAGCTTTCTTT.

The chain combines TRBV27 with TRBJ2-3; D ambiguous. The V gene lost 5 bases and the J gene lost 5 bases, with 8 bases spanning the gap. The germline V gene has CDR1 MNHEY and CDR2 SMNVEV (reference sequence). The CDR3 runs to 12 residues. The CDR3 coding sequence is TGTGCCAGCAGTCCCTCCGGAGATACGCAGTATTTT. This encodes CASSPSGDTQYF.

The chain couples TRBV25-1 to TRBJ2-6; 9 bases map to TRBD1. V dropped 6 bases and J dropped 4; count of bases not matched to a gene: 13. CDR1 and CDR2 (germline): MGHDK, SYGVNS. The CDR3 has 18 amino acids. The CDR3 reads CASRGVPGQGTGANVLTF. The CDR3 region has the DNA TGTGCCAGCAGGGGGGTCCCGGGACAGGGAACCGGGGCCAACGTCCTGACTTTC.

This chain joins TRBV18 and TRBJ1-5, with 7 bases that match TRBD1. The germline gives CDR1 KGHSH, CDR2 LQKENI. CDR3 length: 13 residues. With 6 bases clipped from V and 7 bases from J, the junction kept 6 bases outside the gene matches. CDR3 protein: CASSLGQDQPQHF. DNA for the CDR3: TGTGCCAGCTCCCTCGGACAGGACCAGCCCCAGCATTTT.

V gene TRBV7-3 combines with J gene TRBJ2-3, with 11 bases identical to TRBD1. The germline CDR1 and CDR2 sequences are SGHTA and FQGTGA. The CDR3 is made up of 16 amino acids. With 4 bases clipped from V and 4 bases from J, the junction kept 7 bases outside the gene matches. Here the CDR3 reads CASSSGTGGIADTQYF. Written as DNA, the CDR3 is TGTGCCAGCAGCTCCGGGACAGGGGGGATCGCAGATACGCAGTATTTT.

The V and J genes are TRBV9 and TRBJ2-2, with TRBD2 identical over 10 bases. With 3 bases clipped from V and 6 bases from J, the junction kept 8 bases outside the gene matches. Per the germline V gene, CDR1 is SGDLS and CDR2 is YYNGEE. This CDR3 is 16 amino acids long. The CDR3 spells CASSAPGTSVSGELFF. In nucleotides, the CDR3 is TGTGCCAGCAGCGCCCCCGGGACTAGCGTGTCCGGGGAGCTGTTTTTT.

This clone occurred a few times. The CDR3 here is CASSRTGANTEAFF. The DNA of the CDR3 is TGTGCCAGCTCCCGGACAGGCGCCAACACTGAAGCTTTCTTT. The chain is built from TRBV9 and TRBJ1-1; 7 nucleotides agree with TRBD1. Germline V CDR1 and CDR2: SGDLS, YYNGEE. CDR3 length: 14 amino acids. V was pared by 7 bases and J by 2 bases, with 8 bases of the junction left unmatched.

The chain is built from TRBV5-4 and TRBJ1-1; tentatively, D is TRBD1 (6 bases). CDR3 size: 14 residues. V lost 0 bases, J lost 3 bases, and 9 bases lay in between. In germline, CDR1 is SGHNT, CDR2 YYREEE (reference sequence). This CDR3 reads CASSLGHRDTEAFF. The CDR3 DNA reads TGTGCCAGCAGCTTGGGCCACAGGGACACTGAAGCTTTCTTT.

This sequence joins TRBV19 and TRBJ2-5, with 11 nucleotides matching TRBD2. The CDR3 has 17 residues. Trimming cost V 3 bases and J 1 base; bases outside gene matches: 7. Germline assignment: CDR1 LNHDA and CDR2 SQIVND (reference sequence). The CDR3 DNA follows: TGTGCCAGTAGTATCTACGGGACTAGCGGTATCCAAGAGACCCAGTACTTC. Its protein is CASSIYGTSGIQETQYF.

J is TRBJ2-5 and V is TRBV14, with 7 bases fitting TRBD2. This CDR3 has 16 amino acids. V trimming: 1 base; J trimming: 4 bases; junction bases outside the gene matches: 9. From germline, CDR1 is SGHDN and CDR2 FVKESK. For the CDR3, the DNA is TGTGCCAGCAGCCAAGTTTTGTTAGCGGGTCTAGAGACCCAGTACTTC. It translates to CASSQVLLAGLETQYF.

The chain employs TRBV7-6 and TRBJ1-1, with D hard to call. The V and J ends lost 1 base and 2 bases respectively, with 8 bases between them. Looked up from germline, CDR1 is SGHVS and CDR2 is FNYEAQ. The CDR3 runs to 14 residues. CDR3 in amino acids: CASSLVPLNTEAFF. The DNA of the CDR3 is TGTGCCAGCAGCTTAGTCCCCCTTAACACTGAAGCTTTCTTT.

The chain uses TRBV5-1 and TRBJ1-3, with D maybe TRBD1 (5 bases). The CDR3 length is 17 residues. Germline CDR1 is SGHRS and CDR2 is YFSETQ. The ends were cut back, 0 bases at V and 0 bases at J, with 13 bases in the middle. The CDR3 is CASSLASGRSSGNTIYF. The DNA for the CDR3 is TGCGCCAGCAGCTTGGCGTCAGGGCGATCCTCTGGAAACACCATATATTTT.

V usage is TRBV14 and J usage is TRBJ2-1; D remains unclear. Trimming stripped 3 bases from V and 0 bases from J, with 9 bases between. This CDR3 is 15 amino acids long. Looked up from germline, CDR1 is SGHDN and CDR2 is FVKESK. The CDR3 loop reads CASSQGVTSYNEQFF. The CDR3 coding sequence is TGTGCCAGCAGCCAGGGCGTCACCTCCTACAATGAGCAGTTCTTC. Full variable domain (rest looked up from reference TRBV14 and TRBJ2-1): EAGVTQFPSHSVIEKGQTVTLRCDPISGHDNLYWYRRVMGKEIKFLLHFVKESKQDESGMPNNRFLAERTGGTYSTLKVQPAELEDSGVYFCASSQGVTSYNEQFFGPGTRLTVL.

This clone was found a few times. The chain carries TRBV10-3 and TRBJ2-3; D is uncertain. Germline CDR1 ENHRY, CDR2 SYGVKD. V was clipped by 3 bases and J by 4 bases, with 5 bases between them. This CDR3 has 12 residues. The CDR3 here is CAISDSSDTQYF. In nucleotides, the CDR3 is TGTGCCATCAGTGACTCCTCAGATACGCAGTATTTT.